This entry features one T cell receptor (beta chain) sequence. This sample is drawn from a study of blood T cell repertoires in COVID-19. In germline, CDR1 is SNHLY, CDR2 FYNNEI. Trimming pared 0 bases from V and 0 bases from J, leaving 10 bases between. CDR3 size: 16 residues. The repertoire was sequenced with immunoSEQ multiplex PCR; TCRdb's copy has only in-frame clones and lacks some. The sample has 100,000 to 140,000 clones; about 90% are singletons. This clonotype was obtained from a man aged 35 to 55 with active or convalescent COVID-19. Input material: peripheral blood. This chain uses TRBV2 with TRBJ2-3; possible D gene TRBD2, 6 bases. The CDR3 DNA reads TGTGCCAGCAGTGAAGCGGGAGGTTCTAGCACAGATACGCAGTATTTT. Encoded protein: CASSEAGGSSTDTQYF.